The 30 T cell receptor beta chains in this list originate from one sample, sequenced in a study of blood T cell repertoires in COVID-19. Data came from immunoSEQ multiplex PCR; TCRdb stores just in-frame clones and leaves some out. The repertoire holds about 220,000 clones, with 75% to 90% as singletons. Material: PBMCs or T cells enriched from blood (not recorded which). The receptor set was obtained from a woman younger than 35 in a cohort exposed to, infected with or recovered from COVID-19 (not recorded which).

This clone was seen a few times. The chain couples TRBV9 to TRBJ2-3; 7 bases map to TRBD1. This CDR3 region has 16 residues. Looked up from germline, CDR1 is SGDLS and CDR2 is YYNGEE. Germline trimming cut 3 bases from V and 2 bases from J; bases unmatched to any gene: 9. In DNA form, the CDR3 reads TGTGCCAGCAGCGACGCCGGGACAGAATACACAGATACGCAGTATTTT. This codes for CASSDAGTEYTDTQYF.

The V gene is TRBV29-1, the J gene TRBJ2-6; 8 bases are shared with TRBD1. The CDR3 length is 15 residues. The V gene's germline CDR1 is SQVTM and CDR2 ANQGSEA. Trimming removed 7 bases from V and 3 bases from J; junction bases left unmatched: 8. The CDR3 DNA is TGCAGCGCTACACCGACAGGGGATGGGGCCAACGTCCTGACTTTC. Protein sequence: CSATPTGDGANVLTF. The variable domain in full, completed from reference TRBV29-1 and TRBJ2-6, reads SAVISQKPSRDICQRGTSLTIQCQVDSQVTMMFWYRQQPGQSLTLIATANQGSEATYESGFVIDKFPISRPNLTFSTLTVSNMSPEDSSIYLCSATPTGDGANVLTFGAGSRLTVL.

The rearrangement joins TRBV5-1 to TRBJ1-1, with 9 bases lining up with TRBD1. V lost 3 bases, J lost 6 bases, and 9 bases stayed unmatched. This CDR3 contains 15 residues. Germline assignment: CDR1 SGHRS and CDR2 YFSETQ. The CDR3: CASSSQRDREAEAFF. Written as DNA, the CDR3 is TGCGCCAGCAGCTCTCAACGGGACAGGGAGGCTGAAGCTTTCTTT.

The chain has TRBV7-8 and TRBJ2-7; D is perhaps TRBD2 (5 bases). CDR1 is SGHVS, CDR2 FQNEAQ, per germline. Trimming left V 5 bases short and J 3 bases short, with 14 bases between. This CDR3 is built from 14 residues. The CDR3 sequence is CASSLTGNNYEQYF. CDR3 DNA sequence: TGTGCCAGCAGCCTCACCGGGAACAACTACGAGCAGTACTTC.

The chain joins TRBV3-1 (or the pseudogene TRBV3-2) to TRBJ1-1; D not certain. Trimming took 3 bases from V and 5 from J, leaving 16 bases between them. Germline loops: CDR1 LGHDT, CDR2 YNNKEL (reference sequence). This CDR3 is 15 amino acids long. CDR3 DNA sequence: TGTGCCAGCAGCCAGGGTACAGCGGGCGTTACTGAAGCTTTCTTT. This encodes CASSQGTAGVTEAFF.

The rearrangement joins TRBV29-1 to TRBJ1-1; possible D gene TRBD1, 5 bases. V lost 7 bases and J lost 3, with 18 bases in between. Germline CDR1 SQVTM, CDR2 ANQGSEA. This CDR3 is built from 14 residues. The CDR3 spells CSAGEGWGYTEAFF. CDR3 in DNA: TGCAGCGCGGGGGAGGGTTGGGGGTACACTGAAGCTTTCTTT.

The chain uses TRBV3-1 (or the pseudogene TRBV3-2) and TRBJ1-1; 9 nucleotides align to TRBD1. The germline CDR1 and CDR2 sequences are LGHDT and YNNKEL (reference sequence). J lost 5 bases, V lost 4 bases, and 8 bases had no gene match. The CDR3 covers 15 residues. CDR3 protein: CASSREQGARTEAFF. CDR3 in DNA: TGTGCCAGCAGCCGAGAACAGGGGGCGCGAACTGAAGCTTTCTTT.

This chain uses TRBV30 with TRBJ2-2; D may be TRBD1 (6 bases). Germline loops: CDR1 GTSNPN, CDR2 SVGIG (reference sequence). This CDR3 is 14 amino acids long. Trimming left V 8 bases short and J 5 bases short, with 18 bases between. The CDR3 DNA is TGTGCCCTAAGGGCAGGGGCAGGAACCGGGGAGCTGTTTTTT. It translates to CALRAGAGTGELFF.

The chain joins TRBV7-8 to TRBJ1-5; unclear D gene. CDR1 is SGHVS and CDR2 is FQNEAQ in the germline V gene. The CDR3 totals 15 residues. V lost 1 base and J 0 bases, leaving 7 bases between the germline ends. CDR3 region: CASSLDRYSNQPQHF. The CDR3 nucleotides read TGTGCCAGCAGCTTAGACAGATATAGCAATCAGCCCCAGCATTTT.

The CDR3 DNA follows: TGTGCCAGTAGTACTAGCGGGACGAGGAGTGAGCAGTTCTTC. Protein: CASSTSGTRSEQFF. The chain has TRBV19 and TRBJ2-1; TRBD2 aligns across 9 bases. CDR1 and CDR2 from the germline V gene are LNHDA and SQIVND (reference sequence). The CDR3 is made up of 14 amino acids. V lost 4 bases, J lost 9 bases, and 7 bases stayed unmatched.

The rearrangement links TRBV10-2 to TRBJ1-1; 12 nucleotides agree with TRBD1. The V segment lost 3 bases and the J segment 1 base; nucleotides outside the gene matches: 6. The CDR3 is made up of 17 amino acids. The germline V gene has CDR1 WSHSY and CDR2 SAAADI. CDR3 nucleotide sequence: TGCGCCAGCAGTGACCCCGGGACAGGGGGCCGGAACACTGAAGCTTTCTTT. It is translated as CASSDPGTGGRNTEAFF.

The chain combines TRBV24-1 with TRBJ1-3, with TRBD1 as a possible D gene (5 bases). V was clipped by 1 base and J by 0 bases, with 12 bases between them. Germline V gives CDR1 KGHDR, CDR2 SFDVKD. The CDR3 extends over 17 amino acids. In DNA form, the CDR3 reads TGTGCCACCAGTGATTTACAGGAGCCAAGCTCTGGAAACACCATATATTTT. Amino acids: CATSDLQEPSSGNTIYF.

The gene calls are TRBV27 and TRBJ1-2; D gene unclear. Germline V gene sequence: CDR1 MNHEY, CDR2 SMNVEV (reference sequence). The CDR3 contains 12 residues. The germline V and J ends were trimmed by 5 bases and 8 bases, with 12 bases remaining between them. The CDR3 DNA reads as TGTGCCAGCAGTCGCCACGGAGAGGGCTACACCTTC. Amino acids: CASSRHGEGYTF.

The rearrangement links TRBV2 to TRBJ2-1, with D uncertain. Trimming took off 3 bases at V and 2 bases at J, with 14 bases between the two ends. The CDR3 is made up of 16 amino acids. Germline values: CDR1 SNHLY, CDR2 FYNNEI. CDR3 in DNA: TGTGCCAGCAGTGATGGTGCTCAGACAACCTACAATGAGCAGTTCTTC. It codes for CASSDGAQTTYNEQFF.

The chain links TRBV3-1 (or the pseudogene TRBV3-2) to TRBJ2-1; tentatively, D is TRBD2 (5 bases). Looked up from germline, CDR1 is LGHDT and CDR2 is YNNKEL (reference sequence). There are 14 residues in the CDR3. The V end lost 5 bases, the J end lost 0 bases, and 8 bases lay between the germline ends. Here the CDR3 reads CASSGGGSYNEQFF. The CDR3 nucleotides read TGTGCCAGCAGCGGAGGTGGCTCCTACAATGAGCAGTTCTTC.

The chain is built from TRBV24-1 and TRBJ2-7; perhaps TRBD2 as D (6 bases). The CDR3 totals 14 residues. Germline CDR1 and CDR2: KGHDR and SFDVKD. Trimming left V 3 bases short and J 2 bases short, with 10 bases between. The CDR3 protein is CATSDAGLPYEQYF. The CDR3 bases are TGTGCCACCAGTGATGCGGGATTACCCTACGAGCAGTACTTC.

This rearrangement joins TRBV18 to TRBJ1-2; D is possibly TRBD1 (5 bases). Germline lookup yields CDR1 KGHSH and CDR2 LQKENI. Between the trimmed V and J ends, which lost 4 bases and 1 base, there was a span of 10 bases. The CDR3 sequence is 14 residues long. This CDR3 reads CASSLPDSNYGYTF. CDR3 sequence (DNA): TGTGCCAGCTCACTTCCCGACAGTAACTATGGCTACACCTTC.

This clone was observed once. The chain uses TRBV7-9 and TRBJ2-5; possibly TRBD1 for D (5 bases). Trimming stripped 5 bases from V and 0 bases from J, with 10 bases between. The germline V gene encodes CDR1 SEHNR and CDR2 FQNEAQ (reference sequence). This CDR3 spans 14 amino acids. CDR3 residues: CASSQTAYQETQYF. CDR3 DNA: TGTGCCAGCAGCCAGACAGCGTACCAAGAGACCCAGTACTTC.

The rearrangement joins TRBV5-1 to TRBJ2-1; 9 bases match TRBD2. The CDR3 is made up of 14 amino acids. The trim removed 6 bases at V and 3 bases at J, leaving 4 bases unmatched. Germline-derived CDR1 and CDR2 are SGHRS and YFSETQ. CDR3 residues: CASNPTSGYNEQFF. The CDR3, as DNA: TGCGCCAGCAACCCGACTAGCGGCTACAATGAGCAGTTCTTC.

The chain recombines TRBV11-2 with TRBJ2-3; 7 positions match TRBD2. Germline loops: CDR1 SGHAT, CDR2 FQNNGV. The ends lost 5 bases at V and 2 bases at J; junction bases unmatched: 7. The CDR3 covers 15 residues. The CDR3 DNA is TGTGCCAGCAGCCCCGGACTAGGGGTCACAGATACGCAGTATTTT. It codes for CASSPGLGVTDTQYF.

The chain joins TRBV7-2 to TRBJ1-3; possible D gene TRBD1, 5 bases. V was clipped by 5 bases and J by 4 bases, with 15 bases between them. The CDR3 length is 15 residues. The germline gives CDR1 SGHTA, CDR2 FQGNSA. As DNA, the CDR3 is TGTGCCAGCAGCCCCCTGGGGGGGTGGGGAAACACCATATATTTT. Amino acids: CASSPLGGWGNTIYF.

This clone has a single count. V and J are TRBV3-1 (or the pseudogene TRBV3-2) and TRBJ2-7; D possibly corresponds to TRBD1 (6 bases). With 3 bases removed from V and 4 bases from J, the gap between germline ends came to 10 bases. This CDR3 comprises 13 residues. Per the germline V gene, CDR1 is LGHDT and CDR2 is YNNKEL (reference sequence). CDR3 amino acids: CASSHPDRYEQYF. The CDR3 coding sequence is TGTGCCAGCAGCCACCCGGACAGATACGAGCAGTACTTC.

V gene TRBV6-5 combines with J gene TRBJ2-1; 8 nucleotides align to TRBD1. Trimming at V came to 5 bases and at J to 0 bases, leaving 3 bases not matched to a gene. This CDR3 has 15 residues. Per the germline V gene, CDR1 is MNHEY and CDR2 is SVGAGI. CDR3 sequence: CASSRQGSSYNEQFF. The CDR3 DNA follows: TGTGCCAGCAGTCGACAGGGGAGCTCCTACAATGAGCAGTTCTTC.

The CDR3: CASGSELAGWNGELFF. Here the CDR3 DNA reads TGTGCCAGCGGTTCGGAACTAGCGGGATGGAACGGGGAGCTGTTTTTT. The gene calls are TRBV28 and TRBJ2-2; TRBD2 matches 10 bases. Unmatched junction bases numbered 13, after V lost 8 bases and J lost 7 bases. Germline CDR1 and CDR2: MDHEN and SYDVKM. The CDR3 sequence is 16 residues long.

The V call is TRBV7-9, the J call TRBJ1-6; 10 positions agree with TRBD1. Germline V gene sequence: CDR1 SEHNR, CDR2 FQNEAQ (reference sequence). V lost 5 bases and J lost 7; bases outside the gene matches: 5. CDR3 length: 15 amino acids. The CDR3 DNA reads as TGTGCCAGCAGCCCATCGGGACAGGGGAATTCACCCCTCCACTTT. It is translated as CASSPSGQGNSPLHF.

V gene TRBV18 combines with J gene TRBJ1-3; D remains unclear. Germline CDR1 reads KGHSH; CDR2 reads LQKENI. The CDR3 loop spans 16 amino acids. Deletions cut 2 bases from V and 2 bases from J, with 13 bases between. The CDR3 DNA reads as TGTGCCAGCTCACCAGCGGGATCCCGGACTGGAAACACCATATATTTT. Its protein is CASSPAGSRTGNTIYF.

Written as DNA, the CDR3 is TGTGCCAGCAGCCAAGATCTGGGACTAGCTTTCTCCTACGAGCAGTACTTC. As protein: CASSQDLGLAFSYEQYF. The V gene is TRBV3-1 (or the pseudogene TRBV3-2), the J gene TRBJ2-7; 9 bases are shared with TRBD2. Germline trimming cut 0 bases from V and 0 bases from J; bases unmatched to any gene: 6. Per germline, CDR1 LGHDT and CDR2 YNNKEL (reference sequence). This CDR3 is 17 amino acids long.

The J gene is TRBJ1-6, the V gene TRBV11-2; D remains unclear. There are 17 residues in the CDR3. Trimming left V 5 bases short and J 5 bases short, with 19 bases between. Germline V CDR1 and CDR2: SGHAT, FQNNGV. The CDR3 sequence is CASSPFFSTVNNSPLHF. CDR3 sequence (DNA): TGTGCCAGCAGCCCATTTTTTAGCACGGTTAATAATTCACCCCTCCACTTT.

The gene calls are TRBV7-9 and TRBJ2-5, with TRBD1 as a possible D gene (5 bases). CDR3 length equals 15 residues. Germline loops: CDR1 SEHNR, CDR2 FQNEAQ (reference sequence). V was pared by 3 bases and J by 2 bases, with 13 bases between. DNA for the CDR3: TGTGCCAGCAGCTTTGTCGGCAGGGCACAAGAGACCCAGTACTTC. This gives the protein CASSFVGRAQETQYF.

V usage is TRBV19 and J usage is TRBJ1-1, with 9 nucleotides matching TRBD1. Germline values: CDR1 LNHDA, CDR2 SQIVND (reference sequence). This CDR3 contains 13 residues. J lost 6 bases, V lost 1 base, and 0 bases had no gene match. The CDR3 nucleotides are TGTGCCAGTAGTATAGGGGACAGGGCTGAAGCTTTCTTT. Translation: CASSIGDRAEAFF.